This note documents a single T cell receptor (beta chain) sequence. The antigen remains unidentified. This CDR3 has 16 residues. Germline loops: CDR1 MNHEY, CDR2 SVGAGI. Trimming took 2 bases from V and 3 from J, leaving 14 bases between them. The sample belongs to a study of B cell selection in AIRE deficiency. Study observations and caveats: In TCRBV usage, CDR3 length and diversity, patient Tconv and Treg cells matched healthy donors. CDR3s were shorter in shared Treg sequences, reflecting few non-templated nucleotide insertions. Only TCRbeta was sequenced; 36.6% of shared healthy Treg sequences appeared in Tconv. About 30% of healthy-shared Treg TCRbeta sequences appeared in patient Tconv cells.

Regulatory T cells were sorted as CD4+CD25hiCD127low/negative. Generated by immunoSEQ multiplex PCR, the TCRdb table keeps only in-frame clones and is missing some. The profile shows fewer than 15,000 clones, approximately 94% of them singletons. This TCR derives from a human donor with AIRE deficiency. The sequenced sample was Tregs sorted from PBMCs. This chain joins TRBV6-5 and TRBJ1-3, with D tentatively TRBD1 (5 bases). The CDR3 DNA sequence: TGTGCCAGCAGTTACGGGGGAGGGAGAAGTGGAAACACCATATATTTT. As protein: CASSYGGGRSGNTIYF.